A selection of T cell receptor beta chains follows, all from one sample in a study of T cells after somatic rescue of genetic block. Some clones are missing from TCRdb's copy, which holds only in-frame ones; the method was immunoSEQ multiplex PCR. The data hold about 110,000 clones, with around nine tenths observed a single time. The sample consisted of peripheral blood mononuclear cells (PBMCs). The origin of the receptors is a woman younger than 35. Both conserved end residues are part of each CDR3. The D gene is left open where the match is weak. The listing skips clone size in some rows; elsewhere it reads once, few, many or a size class.

once,.,TRBV28,TRBJ1-2,CASGRPSYGYTF,TGTGCCAGCGGGAGACCGTCCTATGGCTACACCTTC
.,.,TRBV7-9,TRBJ1-1,CASSLPPGDQNTEAFF,TGTGCCAGCAGCTTACCTCCCGGCGATCAGAACACTGAAGCTTTCTTT
.,.,TRBV4-1,TRBJ2-4,CASSQVAGSFSKNIQYF,TGCGCCAGCAGCCAAGTCGCAGGGTCCTTTTCCAAAAACATTCAGTACTTC
.,TRBD1,TRBV27,TRBJ1-6,CASSSRDRGYNSPLHF,TGTGCCAGCAGTAGCCGGGACAGGGGGTATAATTCACCCCTCCACTTT
.,.,TRBV7-2,TRBJ1-2,CASSLGANYGYTF,TGTGCCAGCAGCTTAGGGGCAAACTATGGCTACACCTTC
.,TRBD1,TRBV7-2,TRBJ2-7,CASSRTGGIYEQYF,TGTGCCAGCAGCCGGACAGGGGGGATCTACGAGCAGTACTTC
.,.,TRBV5-6,TRBJ1-1,CASSPGQNTEAFF,TGTGCCAGCAGCCCGGGACAGAACACTGAAGCTTTCTTT
.,TRBD2,TRBV29-1,TRBJ2-7,CSVGGGQTYEQYF,TGCAGCGTTGGCGGGGGGCAGACCTACGAGCAGTACTTC
.,.,TRBV19,TRBJ2-2,CASSIDGSGELFF,TGTGCCAGTAGTATAGATGGCTCCGGGGAGCTGTTTTTT
once,TRBD2,TRBV4-3,TRBJ2-3,CASSPSARLAESTDTQYF,TGCGCCAGCAGCCCCTCCGCCCGACTAGCGGAAAGCACAGATACGCAGTATTTT
.,.,TRBV2,TRBJ2-5,CASSGARVGQETQYF,TGTGCCAGCAGTGGGGCCAGGGTGGGGCAAGAGACCCAGTACTTC
.,.,TRBV4-1,TRBJ1-1,CASSHEPKDAEAFF,TGCGCCAGCAGCCACGAACCCAAGGACGCTGAAGCTTTCTTT
.,TRBD1,TRBV18,TRBJ1-5,CASSPGQGRRNQPQHF,TGTGCCAGCTCACCTGGACAGGGGAGAAGAAATCAGCCCCAGCATTTT
.,.,TRBV7-9,TRBJ1-2,CASSLAKGWDGYTF,TGTGCCAGCAGCTTAGCGAAGGGTTGGGATGGCTACACCTTC
.,TRBD2,TRBV4-1,TRBJ2-7,CASSQPFTTSGGEQYF,TGCGCCAGCAGCCAACCCTTCACGACTAGCGGGGGAGAGCAGTACTTC
.,TRBD1,TRBV5-1,TRBJ1-6,CASRRDSNNSPLHF,TGCGCCAGCCGCCGGGACAGCAATAATTCACCCCTCCACTTT
.,TRBD1,TRBV2,TRBJ1-3,CASNQGGTGNTIYF,TGTGCCAGCAACCAGGGGGGGACTGGAAACACCATATATTTT
.,.,TRBV5-1,TRBJ2-1,CASSLTLGNEQFF,TGCGCCAGCAGCTTAACGCTCGGCAATGAGCAGTTCTTC
few,.,TRBV7-9,TRBJ2-7,CASRSDTPYEQYF,TGTGCCAGCAGGTCGGACACTCCCTACGAGCAGTACTTC
.,.,TRBV7-8,TRBJ1-2,CASSLTHVDYGYTF,TGTGCCAGCAGCCTCACCCACGTGGACTATGGCTACACCTTC
.,.,TRBV9,TRBJ2-3,CASSVGGRLDTQYF,TGTGCCAGCAGCGTAGGGGGACGTCTCGATACGCAGTATTTT
.,.,TRBV7-3,TRBJ2-7,CASSLESGYEQYF,TGTGCCAGCAGCTTAGAAAGCGGATACGAGCAGTACTTC
.,.,TRBV6-1,TRBJ2-7,CASSFGTNTYEQYF,TGTGCCAGCAGCTTCGGGACAAATACCTACGAGCAGTACTTC
.,.,TRBV28,TRBJ2-5,CASSFSGQETQYF,TGTGCCAGCAGTTTCAGTGGGCAAGAGACCCAGTACTTC
.,TRBD2,TRBV5-1,TRBJ2-2,CASSSGLANTGELFF,TGCGCCAGCAGCTCGGGACTAGCGAACACCGGGGAGCTGTTTTTT
.,.,TRBV7-9,TRBJ2-7,CASSPPAEDEQYF,TGTGCCAGCAGCCCCCCAGCGGAGGACGAGCAGTACTTC
.,TRBD1,TRBV30,TRBJ1-1,CAWTWTGVTEAFF,TGTGCCTGGACTTGGACAGGGGTGACTGAAGCTTTCTTT
.,.,TRBV14,TRBJ1-4,CASSQEGGARYLGEKLFF,TGTGCCAGCAGCCAAGAAGGCGGGGCCCGGTACCTGGGGGAAAAACTGTTTTTT
.,.,TRBV28,TRBJ2-3,CASSLAGAVTDTQYF,TGTGCCAGCAGTTTGGCGGGGGCCGTCACAGATACGCAGTATTTT
.,.,TRBV7-9,TRBJ2-5,CASSRPGGLGETQYF,TGTGCCAGCAGCCGTCCCGGGGGGCTAGGAGAGACCCAGTACTTC
.,.,TRBV2,TRBJ2-5,CASSEWSREETQYF,TGTGCCAGCAGTGAGTGGAGCAGGGAAGAGACCCAGTACTTC
.,.,TRBV6-5,TRBJ1-4,CASSYSRQGSEKLFF,TGTGCCAGCAGTTACTCGCGCCAGGGTTCTGAAAAACTGTTTTTT
.,.,TRBV7-3,TRBJ2-7,CASSLTAGSTYEQYF,TGTGCCAGCAGCTTAACGGCGGGGTCGACGTACGAGCAGTACTTC
once,.,TRBV5-8,TRBJ1-1,CASSLGAGLITEAFF,TGTGCCAGCAGCTTGGGTGCGGGGTTGATCACTGAAGCTTTCTTT
once,TRBD2,TRBV2,TRBJ2-3,CASSELAVDTDTQYF,TGTGCCAGCAGTGAGCTAGCGGTAGATACAGATACGCAGTATTTT
once,.,TRBV5-8,TRBJ1-1,CASSSTGSGDMNTEAFF,TGTGCCAGCAGCTCGACAGGTTCGGGAGACATGAACACTGAAGCTTTCTTT
.,.,TRBV11-2,TRBJ1-3,CASSRPGPQNTIYF,TGTGCCAGCAGCAGGCCGGGGCCCCAGAACACCATATATTTT
.,.,TRBV25-1,TRBJ2-7,CASSESGRAKEQYF,TGTGCCAGCAGTGAATCGGGACGGGCTAAGGAGCAGTACTTC
once,.,TRBV20-1,TRBJ1-4,CSAYNEKLFF,TGCAGTGCCTATAATGAAAAACTGTTTTTT
.,.,TRBV2,TRBJ1-4,CASSETSNEKLFF,TGTGCCAGCAGTGAAACATCTAATGAAAAACTGTTTTTT
.,.,TRBV19,TRBJ2-7,CASSIKGSSYEQYF,TGTGCCAGTAGTATAAAGGGGAGCTCCTACGAGCAGTACTTC
.,.,TRBV7-2,TRBJ1-2,CASSNGRGFDSGYTF,TGTGCCAGCAGCAATGGAAGGGGGTTCGACAGTGGCTACACCTTC
once,.,TRBV5-1,TRBJ2-7,CASSSRTVTAEQYF,TGCGCCAGCAGCTCTCGGACAGTAACGGCCGAGCAGTACTTC
.,TRBD2,TRBV27,TRBJ2-1,CASSYSGGAYNEQFF,TGTGCCAGCAGTTATAGCGGGGGGGCGTACAATGAGCAGTTCTTC
.,.,TRBV15,TRBJ1-3,CATSRDVAGNTIYF,TGTGCCACCAGCAGAGACGTGGCCGGAAACACCATATATTTT